A selection of T cell receptor beta chains follows, all from one sample in a study of T-cell memory formation after mild COVID-19. Each CDR3 protein is one row after TCRdb ran MiXCR on the 5' RACE reads. The sample yields over 35,000 distinct CDR3 sequences, 8.5% to 10% seen once. Sequencing input: PBMCs or a T cell subset sorted from them (not recorded which). Receptor source: an adult woman who had mild COVID-19 (a few samples of this study predate the infection). Cell type and time point are not known. The CDR3 runs from the conserved cysteine through the conserved F or W. A D gene is named only where the DNA matches it firmly. For some rows the clone size is stated as once, few or many, or as a class when expanded; others skip it.

v_gene: TRBV12-3/TRBV12-4; abundance: -; d_gene: -; j_gene: TRBJ1-3; CDR3aa: CASSNQEQSGNTIYF; CDR3nt: TGTGCCAGCAGTAATCAGGAACAATCTGGAAACACCATATATTTT
v_gene: TRBV7-9; abundance: -; d_gene: -; j_gene: TRBJ2-7; CDR3aa: CASSTQNSYEQYF; CDR3nt: TGTGCCAGCAGCACGCAGAACTCCTACGAGCAGTACTTC
v_gene: TRBV20-1; abundance: medium-sized; d_gene: TRBD2; j_gene: TRBJ2-7; CDR3aa: CSAGSSGSSYEQYF; CDR3nt: TGCAGTGCTGGGTCTAGCGGGAGTTCCTACGAGCAGTACTTC
v_gene: TRBV6-6; abundance: few; d_gene: TRBD1; j_gene: TRBJ1-1; CDR3aa: CASSYPRTGLDTEAFF; CDR3nt: TGTGCCAGCAGTTACCCAAGGACAGGGTTGGACACTGAAGCTTTCTTT
v_gene: TRBV20-1; abundance: few; d_gene: -; j_gene: TRBJ1-1; CDR3aa: CSATAGGAWTEAFF; CDR3nt: TGCAGTGCTACGGCGGGGGGGGCTTGGACTGAAGCTTTCTTT
v_gene: TRBV5-1; abundance: -; d_gene: -; j_gene: TRBJ2-1; CDR3aa: CASSLRVTYNEQFF; CDR3nt: TGCGCCAGCAGCTTGCGTGTCACTTACAATGAGCAGTTCTTC
v_gene: TRBV7-9; abundance: few; d_gene: TRBD2; j_gene: TRBJ2-7; CDR3aa: CASSGRAGYEQYF; CDR3nt: TGTGCCAGTAGCGGGAGGGCCGGGTACGAGCAGTACTTC
v_gene: TRBV7-2; abundance: -; d_gene: TRBD2; j_gene: TRBJ2-7; CDR3aa: CASSLARAGGPLAEQYF; CDR3nt: TGTGCCAGCAGCTTAGCGAGAGCGGGAGGACCCCTAGCCGAGCAGTACTTC
v_gene: TRBV9; abundance: many; d_gene: TRBD2; j_gene: TRBJ2-3; CDR3aa: CASSVEAGRTDTQYF; CDR3nt: TGTGCCAGCAGCGTGGAAGCGGGGCGCACAGATACGCAGTATTTT
v_gene: TRBV11-2; abundance: few; d_gene: -; j_gene: TRBJ2-5; CDR3aa: CASSPSQGRKETQYF; CDR3nt: TGTGCCAGCAGCCCCTCTCAAGGCCGGAAAGAGACCCAGTACTTC
v_gene: TRBV18; abundance: few; d_gene: -; j_gene: TRBJ1-6; CDR3aa: CASSPVNPGGAESPLHF; CDR3nt: TGTGCCAGCTCACCTGTAAACCCGGGGGGTGCGGAGTCACCCCTCCACTTT
v_gene: TRBV12-3/TRBV12-4; abundance: many; d_gene: -; j_gene: TRBJ2-2; CDR3aa: CASSNGQGSTGELFF; CDR3nt: TGTGCCAGCAGTAACGGCCAGGGGTCCACCGGGGAGCTGTTTTTT
v_gene: TRBV6-5; abundance: -; d_gene: -; j_gene: TRBJ2-7; CDR3aa: CASQGFSYEQYF; CDR3nt: TGTGCCAGCCAAGGGTTCTCCTACGAGCAGTACTTC
v_gene: TRBV18; abundance: -; d_gene: TRBD1; j_gene: TRBJ1-5; CDR3aa: CASSPLGTGQPSNQPQHF; CDR3nt: TGTGCCAGCTCACCACTGGGGACAGGGCAACCTAGCAATCAGCCCCAGCATTTT
v_gene: TRBV7-2; abundance: few; d_gene: TRBD2; j_gene: TRBJ2-5; CDR3aa: CASSWGLAGQETQYF; CDR3nt: TGTGCCAGCAGCTGGGGACTAGCGGGCCAAGAGACCCAGTACTTC
v_gene: TRBV6-2/TRBV6-3; abundance: few; d_gene: -; j_gene: TRBJ2-7; CDR3aa: CASRPGGLSATSSYEQYF; CDR3nt: TGTGCCAGCCGCCCGGGGGGCTTATCGGCGACTAGCTCCTACGAGCAGTACTTC
v_gene: TRBV25-1; abundance: -; d_gene: -; j_gene: TRBJ1-6; CDR3aa: CASSASDGRESPLHF; CDR3nt: TGTGCCAGCAGTGCCTCTGACGGTCGAGAGTCACCCCTCCACTTT
v_gene: TRBV9; abundance: -; d_gene: TRBD1; j_gene: TRBJ2-5; CDR3aa: CASSQGQGARGTQYF; CDR3nt: TGTGCCAGCAGCCAGGGACAGGGGGCGCGCGGGACCCAGTACTTC
v_gene: TRBV7-2; abundance: many; d_gene: TRBD2; j_gene: TRBJ2-1; CDR3aa: CASSPAWTSGNEQFF; CDR3nt: TGTGCCAGCAGCCCCGCATGGACTAGCGGGAATGAGCAGTTCTTC
v_gene: TRBV3-1; abundance: many; d_gene: -; j_gene: TRBJ1-2; CDR3aa: CASSQGPAGYGYTF; CDR3nt: TGTGCCAGCAGCCAAGGACCCGCTGGCTATGGCTACACCTTC
v_gene: TRBV5-1; abundance: -; d_gene: -; j_gene: TRBJ1-1; CDR3aa: CASSRVQTEAFF; CDR3nt: TGCGCCAGCAGCAGGGTTCAGACTGAAGCTTTCTTT
v_gene: TRBV7-9; abundance: -; d_gene: TRBD2; j_gene: TRBJ2-7; CDR3aa: CASTTPQPGGDREQYF; CDR3nt: TGTGCCAGCACCACACCCCAACCCGGGGGGGATCGCGAGCAGTACTTC
v_gene: TRBV5-1; abundance: many; d_gene: TRBD1; j_gene: TRBJ2-2; CDR3aa: CASSLDLPGQGAGELFF; CDR3nt: TGCGCCAGCAGCTTGGACCTACCGGGACAGGGGGCCGGGGAGCTGTTTTTT
v_gene: TRBV6-1; abundance: many; d_gene: -; j_gene: TRBJ2-5; CDR3aa: CASSEHAETQYF; CDR3nt: TGTGCCAGCAGTGAGCATGCTGAGACCCAGTACTTC
v_gene: TRBV6-5; abundance: many; d_gene: -; j_gene: TRBJ1-5; CDR3aa: CASRSPHSNQPQHF; CDR3nt: TGTGCCAGCAGGAGCCCTCATAGCAATCAGCCCCAGCATTTT
v_gene: TRBV12-3/TRBV12-4; abundance: many; d_gene: -; j_gene: TRBJ2-3; CDR3aa: CASSPAGRTDTQYF; CDR3nt: TGTGCCAGCAGTCCAGCGGGCCGCACAGATACGCAGTATTTT
v_gene: TRBV20-1; abundance: many; d_gene: -; j_gene: TRBJ1-1; CDR3aa: CSARDPRQPNTEAFF; CDR3nt: TGCAGTGCTAGAGATCCGCGGCAGCCGAACACTGAAGCTTTCTTT
v_gene: TRBV20-1; abundance: few; d_gene: -; j_gene: TRBJ1-5; CDR3aa: CSARRQGFNQPQHF; CDR3nt: TGCAGTGCTAGGAGGCAGGGTTTCAATCAGCCCCAGCATTTT
v_gene: TRBV5-1; abundance: many; d_gene: -; j_gene: TRBJ2-3; CDR3aa: CASYPRGAAPDTQYF; CDR3nt: TGCGCATCATATCCCCGGGGGGCCGCCCCAGATACGCAGTATTTT
v_gene: TRBV7-9; abundance: few; d_gene: TRBD2; j_gene: TRBJ2-7; CDR3aa: CASSTRGTSGHYEQYF; CDR3nt: TGTGCCAGCAGCACGCGCGGGACTAGCGGGCACTACGAGCAGTACTTC
v_gene: TRBV4-2; abundance: many; d_gene: TRBD2; j_gene: TRBJ2-4; CDR3aa: CASSGREQTLAKNIQYF; CDR3nt: TGTGCCAGCAGCGGGCGGGAGCAAACCTTAGCCAAAAACATTCAGTACTTC
v_gene: TRBV5-3; abundance: many; d_gene: -; j_gene: TRBJ2-1; CDR3aa: CARSLRPRFYNEQFF; CDR3nt: TGTGCCAGAAGCTTGCGTCCCAGGTTCTACAATGAGCAGTTCTTC
v_gene: TRBV7-9; abundance: -; d_gene: TRBD2; j_gene: TRBJ2-2; CDR3aa: CATTLAGDGTGELFF; CDR3nt: TGTGCCACGACCTTAGCGGGGGATGGCACCGGGGAGCTGTTTTTT
v_gene: TRBV10-3; abundance: few; d_gene: -; j_gene: TRBJ1-1; CDR3aa: CAISEFEANTEAFF; CDR3nt: TGTGCCATCAGTGAGTTTGAGGCGAACACTGAAGCTTTCTTT
v_gene: TRBV10-3; abundance: -; d_gene: -; j_gene: TRBJ2-7; CDR3aa: CAISESSARGYEQYF; CDR3nt: TGTGCCATCAGTGAGTCAAGCGCAAGGGGCTACGAGCAGTACTTC
v_gene: TRBV12-3/TRBV12-4; abundance: many; d_gene: -; j_gene: TRBJ2-2; CDR3aa: CASSLFFTNTGELFF; CDR3nt: TGTGCCAGCAGTCTTTTCTTTACGAACACCGGGGAGCTGTTTTTT
v_gene: TRBV4-1; abundance: few; d_gene: -; j_gene: TRBJ2-1; CDR3aa: CASSQVLGEQFF; CDR3nt: TGCGCCAGCAGCCAAGTTCTTGGTGAGCAGTTCTTC
v_gene: TRBV20-1; abundance: -; d_gene: -; j_gene: TRBJ2-7; CDR3aa: CSAPISYEQYF; CDR3nt: TGCAGTGCCCCCATCTCCTACGAGCAGTACTTC
v_gene: TRBV7-9; abundance: -; d_gene: -; j_gene: TRBJ2-7; CDR3aa: CASSLEGGIWDEQYF; CDR3nt: TGTGCCAGCAGCTTAGAGGGGGGAATCTGGGACGAGCAGTACTTC
v_gene: TRBV20-1; abundance: -; d_gene: -; j_gene: TRBJ2-4; CDR3aa: CSARGPDKNIQYF; CDR3nt: TGCAGTGCTAGAGGTCCGGACAAAAACATTCAGTACTTC
v_gene: TRBV3-1; abundance: few; d_gene: -; j_gene: TRBJ1-3; CDR3aa: CASSPKWGLNVGNTIYF; CDR3nt: TGTGCCAGCAGCCCCAAATGGGGGCTAAACGTCGGAAACACCATATATTTT
v_gene: TRBV7-3; abundance: many; d_gene: TRBD2; j_gene: TRBJ2-7; CDR3aa: CASSLGLADTYEQYF; CDR3nt: TGTGCCAGCAGCTTGGGACTAGCGGACACCTACGAGCAGTACTTC
v_gene: TRBV5-1; abundance: many; d_gene: -; j_gene: TRBJ2-7; CDR3aa: CASSPGTDTYEQYF; CDR3nt: TGCGCCAGCAGCCCCGGGACCGATACCTACGAGCAGTACTTC
v_gene: TRBV7-9; abundance: -; d_gene: -; j_gene: TRBJ2-2; CDR3aa: CASSSDANTGELFF; CDR3nt: TGTGCCAGCAGCTCCGATGCGAACACCGGGGAGCTGTTTTTT
v_gene: TRBV11-2; abundance: few; d_gene: -; j_gene: TRBJ2-2; CDR3aa: CASSFGTAVTGELFF; CDR3nt: TGTGCCAGCAGCTTCGGCACGGCGGTCACCGGGGAGCTGTTTTTT